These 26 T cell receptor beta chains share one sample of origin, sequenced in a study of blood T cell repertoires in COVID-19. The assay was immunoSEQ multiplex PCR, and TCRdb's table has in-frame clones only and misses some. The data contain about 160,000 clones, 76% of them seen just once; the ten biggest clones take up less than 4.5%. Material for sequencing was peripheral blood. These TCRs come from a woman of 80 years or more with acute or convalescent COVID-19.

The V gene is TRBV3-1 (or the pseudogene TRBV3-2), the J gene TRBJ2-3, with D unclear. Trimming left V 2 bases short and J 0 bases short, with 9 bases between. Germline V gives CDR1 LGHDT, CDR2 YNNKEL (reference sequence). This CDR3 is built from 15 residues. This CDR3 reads CASSQRAPSTDTQYF. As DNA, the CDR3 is TGTGCCAGCAGCCAAAGAGCGCCTAGCACAGATACGCAGTATTTT.

The CDR3 sequence: CASSAFTGSPDTGELFF. Written as DNA, the CDR3 is TGTGCCAGCAGCGCGTTTACCGGGAGCCCGGACACCGGGGAGCTGTTTTTT. J is TRBJ2-2 and V is TRBV5-6; tentative D call: TRBD2 (6 bases). Trimming took off 4 bases at V and 3 bases at J, with 19 bases between the two ends. The germline V gene encodes CDR1 SGHDT and CDR2 YYEEEE. This CDR3 is built from 17 residues.

Written as DNA, the CDR3 is TGTGCCAGCAGTGAATGGGGGGTTGGCAATCAGCCCCAGCATTTT. This gives the protein CASSEWGVGNQPQHF. The rearrangement links TRBV2 to TRBJ1-5; possible D gene TRBD1, 5 bases. V lost 2 bases to trimming and J lost 2 bases, with 10 bases between them. The length of the CDR3 is 15 residues. Germline CDR1 is SNHLY and CDR2 is FYNNEI.

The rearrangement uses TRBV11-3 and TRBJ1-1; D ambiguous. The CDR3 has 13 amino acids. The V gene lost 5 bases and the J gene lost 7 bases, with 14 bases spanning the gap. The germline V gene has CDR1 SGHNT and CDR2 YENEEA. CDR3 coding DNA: TGTGCCAGCAGCCCTGGAAGACTGGGTGAAGCTTTCTTT. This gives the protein CASSPGRLGEAFF.

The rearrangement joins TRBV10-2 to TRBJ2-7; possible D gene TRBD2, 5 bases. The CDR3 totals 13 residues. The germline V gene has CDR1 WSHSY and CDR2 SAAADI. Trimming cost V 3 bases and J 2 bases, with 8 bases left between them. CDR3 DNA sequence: TGCGCCAGCAGTGACCTAGCCACCTACGAGCAGTACTTC. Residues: CASSDLATYEQYF.

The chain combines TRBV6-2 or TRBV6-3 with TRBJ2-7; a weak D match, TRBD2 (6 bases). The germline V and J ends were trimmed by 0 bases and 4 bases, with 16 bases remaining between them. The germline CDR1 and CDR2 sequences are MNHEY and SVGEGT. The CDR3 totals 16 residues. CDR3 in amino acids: CASSYSIAGSPYEQYF. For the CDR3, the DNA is TGTGCCAGCAGTTACTCGATTGCGGGATCCCCATACGAGCAGTACTTC.

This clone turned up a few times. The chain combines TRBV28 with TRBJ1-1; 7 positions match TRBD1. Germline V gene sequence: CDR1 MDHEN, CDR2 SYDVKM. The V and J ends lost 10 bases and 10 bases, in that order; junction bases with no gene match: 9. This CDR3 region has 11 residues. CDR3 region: CATQRGLGAFF. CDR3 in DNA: TGTGCCACCCAGAGGGGGCTGGGAGCTTTCTTT.

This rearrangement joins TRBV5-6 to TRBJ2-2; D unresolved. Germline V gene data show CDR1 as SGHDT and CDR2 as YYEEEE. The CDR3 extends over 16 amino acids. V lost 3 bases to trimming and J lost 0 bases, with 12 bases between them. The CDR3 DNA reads TGTGCCAGCAGCTCTACTGTACTCTCGAACACCGGGGAGCTGTTTTTT. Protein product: CASSSTVLSNTGELFF.

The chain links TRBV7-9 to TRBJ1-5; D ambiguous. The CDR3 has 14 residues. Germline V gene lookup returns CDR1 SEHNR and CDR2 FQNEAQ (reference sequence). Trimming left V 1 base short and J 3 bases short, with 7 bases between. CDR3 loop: CASSLVDSNQPQHF. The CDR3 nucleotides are TGTGCCAGCAGCTTAGTAGATTCCAATCAGCCCCAGCATTTT.

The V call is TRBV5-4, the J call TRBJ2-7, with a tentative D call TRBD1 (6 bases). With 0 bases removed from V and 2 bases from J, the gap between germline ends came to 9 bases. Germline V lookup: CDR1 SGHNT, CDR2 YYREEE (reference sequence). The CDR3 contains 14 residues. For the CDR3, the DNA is TGTGCCAGCAGCTTGGGAGGGGGTACCTACGAGCAGTACTTC. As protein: CASSLGGGTYEQYF.

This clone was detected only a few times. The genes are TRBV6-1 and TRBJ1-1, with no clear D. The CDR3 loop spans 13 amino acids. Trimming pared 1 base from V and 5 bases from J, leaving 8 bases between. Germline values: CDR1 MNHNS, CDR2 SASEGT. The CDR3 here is CASSEGLRTEAFF. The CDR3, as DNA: TGTGCCAGCAGTGAAGGACTTAGGACTGAAGCTTTCTTT.

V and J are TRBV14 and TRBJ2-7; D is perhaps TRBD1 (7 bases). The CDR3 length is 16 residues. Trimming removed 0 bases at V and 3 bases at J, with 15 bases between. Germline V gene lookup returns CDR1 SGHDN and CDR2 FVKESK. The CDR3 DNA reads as TGTGCCAGCAGCCAAGACCCTAGACAGGGACTCTACGAGCAGTACTTC. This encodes CASSQDPRQGLYEQYF.

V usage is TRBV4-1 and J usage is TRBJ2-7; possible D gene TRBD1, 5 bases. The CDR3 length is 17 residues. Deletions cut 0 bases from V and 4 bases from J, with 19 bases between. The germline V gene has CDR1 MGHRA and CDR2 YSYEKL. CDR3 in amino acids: CASSQDLGQGPRYEQYF. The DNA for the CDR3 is TGCGCCAGCAGCCAAGATCTAGGGCAGGGTCCTCGGTACGAGCAGTACTTC.

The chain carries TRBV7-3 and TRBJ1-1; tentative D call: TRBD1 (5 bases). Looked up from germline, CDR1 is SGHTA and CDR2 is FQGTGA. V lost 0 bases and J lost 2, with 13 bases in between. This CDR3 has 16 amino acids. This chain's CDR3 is CASSLTLSRVNTEAFF. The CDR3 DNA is TGTGCCAGCAGCTTAACGTTAAGCAGGGTAAACACTGAAGCTTTCTTT. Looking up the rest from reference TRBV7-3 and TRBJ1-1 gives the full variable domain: GAGVSQTPSNKVTEKGKYVELRCDPISGHTALYWYRQSLGQGPEFLIYFQGTGAADDSGLPNDRFFAVRPEGSVSTLKIQRTERGDSAVYLCASSLTLSRVNTEAFFGQGTRLTVV.

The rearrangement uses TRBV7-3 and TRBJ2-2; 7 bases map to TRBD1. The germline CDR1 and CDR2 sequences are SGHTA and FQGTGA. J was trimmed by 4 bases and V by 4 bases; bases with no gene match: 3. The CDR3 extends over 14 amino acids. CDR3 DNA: TGTGCCAGCAGCTCGAACAGGGGCACCGGGGAGCTGTTTTTT. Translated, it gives CASSSNRGTGELFF.

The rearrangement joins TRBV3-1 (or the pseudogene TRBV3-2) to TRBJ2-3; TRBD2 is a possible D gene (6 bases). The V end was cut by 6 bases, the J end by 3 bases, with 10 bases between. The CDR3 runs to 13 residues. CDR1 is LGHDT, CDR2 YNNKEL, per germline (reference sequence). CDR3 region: CASRGTATDTQYF. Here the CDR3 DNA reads TGTGCCAGCAGGGGGACTGCAACAGATACGCAGTATTTT.

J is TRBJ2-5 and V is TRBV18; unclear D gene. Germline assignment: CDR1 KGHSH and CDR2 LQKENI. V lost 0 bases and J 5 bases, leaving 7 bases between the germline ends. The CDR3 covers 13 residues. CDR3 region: CASSPPGWETQYF. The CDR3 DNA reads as TGTGCCAGCTCACCACCGGGCTGGGAGACCCAGTACTTC.

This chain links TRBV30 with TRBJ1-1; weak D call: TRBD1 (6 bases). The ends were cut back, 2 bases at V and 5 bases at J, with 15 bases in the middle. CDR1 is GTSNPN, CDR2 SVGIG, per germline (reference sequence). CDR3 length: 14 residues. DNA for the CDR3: TGTGCCTGGAGTACCGGGACACCGCTGACTGAAGCTTTCTTT. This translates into CAWSTGTPLTEAFF.

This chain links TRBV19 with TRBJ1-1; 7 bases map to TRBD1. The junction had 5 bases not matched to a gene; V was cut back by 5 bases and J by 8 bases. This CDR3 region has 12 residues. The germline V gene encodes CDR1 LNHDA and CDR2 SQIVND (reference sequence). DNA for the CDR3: TGTGCCAGTAGTCTCGGGACAGTCGAAGCTTTCTTT. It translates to CASSLGTVEAFF.

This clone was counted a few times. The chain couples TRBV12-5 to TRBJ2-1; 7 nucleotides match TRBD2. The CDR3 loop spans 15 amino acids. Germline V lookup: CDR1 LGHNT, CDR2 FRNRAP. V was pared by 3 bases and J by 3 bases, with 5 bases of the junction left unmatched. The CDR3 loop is CASGLAGSNYNEQFF. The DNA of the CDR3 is TGTGCTAGTGGTTTAGCGGGATCGAACTACAATGAGCAGTTCTTC.

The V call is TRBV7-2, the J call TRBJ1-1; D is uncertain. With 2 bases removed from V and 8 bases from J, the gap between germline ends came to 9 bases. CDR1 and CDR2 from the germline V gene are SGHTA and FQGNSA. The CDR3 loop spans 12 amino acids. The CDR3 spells CASSLPGREAFF. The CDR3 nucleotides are TGTGCCAGCAGCTTACCGGGAAGAGAAGCTTTCTTT.

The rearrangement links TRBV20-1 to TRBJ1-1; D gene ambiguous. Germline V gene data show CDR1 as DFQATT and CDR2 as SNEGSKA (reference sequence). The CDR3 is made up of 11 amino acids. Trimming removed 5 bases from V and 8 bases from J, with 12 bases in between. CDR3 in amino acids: CSAAPWAEAFF. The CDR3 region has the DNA TGCAGTGCTGCCCCGTGGGCGGAAGCTTTCTTT.

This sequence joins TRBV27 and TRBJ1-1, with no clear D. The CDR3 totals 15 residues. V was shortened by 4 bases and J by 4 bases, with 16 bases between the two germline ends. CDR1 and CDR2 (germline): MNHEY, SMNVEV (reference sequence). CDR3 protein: CASSSSRKSATEAFF. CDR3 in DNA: TGTGCCAGCAGTTCGTCGCGTAAGAGTGCCACTGAAGCTTTCTTT.

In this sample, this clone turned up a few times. CDR3 region: CASSLGQGDYGYTF. CDR3 in DNA: TGTGCCAGCAGCCTTGGACAGGGGGACTATGGCTACACCTTC. The chain joins TRBV7-2 to TRBJ1-2; the match to TRBD1 covers 10 bases. CDR3 length: 14 amino acids. The trim removed 5 bases at V and 3 bases at J, leaving 3 bases unmatched. Germline loops: CDR1 SGHTA, CDR2 FQGNSA.

In nucleotides, the CDR3 is TGTGCCAGCAGCCCCGATTGGACAGGGGTTCAAGAGACCCAGTACTTC. Translating gives CASSPDWTGVQETQYF. J is TRBJ2-5 and V is TRBV27; 9 bases line up with TRBD1. There are 16 residues in the CDR3. Germline-derived CDR1 and CDR2 are MNHEY and SMNVEV (reference sequence). The V and J ends lost 6 bases and 2 bases, in that order; junction bases with no gene match: 10.

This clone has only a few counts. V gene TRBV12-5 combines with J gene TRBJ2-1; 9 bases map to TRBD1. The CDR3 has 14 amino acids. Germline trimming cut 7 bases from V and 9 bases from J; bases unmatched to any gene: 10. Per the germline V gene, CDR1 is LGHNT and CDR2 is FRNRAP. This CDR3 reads CASDLGQGGGEQFF. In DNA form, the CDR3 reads TGTGCTAGTGACCTGGGACAGGGAGGCGGTGAGCAGTTCTTC. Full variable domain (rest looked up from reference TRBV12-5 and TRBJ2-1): DARVTQTPRHKVTEMGQEVTMRCQPILGHNTVFWYRQTMMQGLELLAYFRNRAPLDDSGMPKDRFSAEMPDATLATLKIQPSEPRDSAVYFCASDLGQGGGEQFFGPGTRLTVL.